The 17 T cell receptor beta chains presented below share a single source sample, sequenced in a study of chemoradiotherapy in HPV16-positive cancers. Clones were read by immunoSEQ multiplex PCR, and TCRdb kept only the in-frame ones, dropping some. This sample has several thousand clones, with roughly 80% found just once. The sequences come from tumor tissue, collected from a patient who underwent chemoradiotherapy. These receptors originate from a human donor with HPV-associated anogenital cancer.

V gene TRBV5-5 combines with J gene TRBJ1-1, with TRBD1 matching 9 bases. From germline, CDR1 is SGHKS and CDR2 YYEKEE (reference sequence). This CDR3 region has 15 residues. Trimming took 1 base from V and 5 from J; bases not matched to a gene: 6. CDR3 region: CASSLRTGVGTEAFF. The CDR3 region has the DNA TGTGCCAGCAGCTTGAGGACAGGGGTTGGGACTGAAGCTTTCTTT.

The chain has TRBV5-5 and TRBJ1-1; TRBD1 is a possible D gene (5 bases). The CDR3 has 16 amino acids. Germline assignment: CDR1 SGHKS and CDR2 YYEKEE (reference sequence). The V end was cut by 4 bases, the J end by 4 bases, with 20 bases between. The CDR3 bases are TGTGCCAGCAGCAGTCAAATGGGAACTGGGGGCACTGAAGCTTTCTTT. Encoded protein: CASSSQMGTGGTEAFF.

Judged by abundance, this clone is large. This CDR3 reads CASSSTNRVFTLHF. The CDR3 region has the DNA TGTGCCAGCAGCTCGACGAACAGGGTTTTTACCCTCCACTTT. The rearrangement links TRBV5-6 to TRBJ1-6; D possibly corresponds to TRBD1 (6 bases). The germline V gene encodes CDR1 SGHDT and CDR2 YYEEEE. CDR3 length equals 14 residues. V was pared by 3 bases and J by 14 bases, with 18 bases between.

The gene calls are TRBV6-1 and TRBJ1-1; the D is unclear. The CDR3 covers 11 residues. The germline V gene has CDR1 MNHNS and CDR2 SASEGT. V was shortened by 4 bases and J by 7 bases, with 7 bases between the two germline ends. CDR3 nucleotides: TGTGCCAGCAGTGGGGATGGTGAAGCTTTCTTT. This encodes CASSGDGEAFF.

V and J are TRBV7-8 and TRBJ1-5; D is undetermined. Deletions cut 3 bases from V and 7 bases from J, with 13 bases between. This CDR3 region has 14 residues. From germline, CDR1 is SGHVS and CDR2 FQNEAQ. The CDR3 bases are TGTGCCAGCAGCTTGTTTGGTCAGGACCAGCCCCAGCATTTT. Its protein product is CASSLFGQDQPQHF.

V is TRBV21-1 and J is TRBJ1-1. TRBV21-1 corresponds to a pseudogene. The CDR3 runs 13 residues. CDR3 bases: TGTGCCAGCAGCAAAACTAAGGACACTGAAGCTTTCTTT. Translated: CASSKTKDTEAFF.

The chain recombines TRBV18 with TRBJ1-5, with no clear D. This CDR3 has 15 amino acids. Trimming pared 6 bases from V and 5 bases from J, leaving 17 bases between. Germline V CDR1 and CDR2: KGHSH, LQKENI. This CDR3 reads CASSQEGPPDQPQHF. DNA of the CDR3: TGTGCCAGCTCGCAAGAGGGTCCCCCCGATCAGCCCCAGCATTTT.

The V and J genes are TRBV18 and TRBJ1-6; maybe TRBD1 (5 bases). The CDR3 length is 15 residues. V lost 3 bases to trimming and J lost 5 bases, with 11 bases between them. Germline V lookup: CDR1 KGHSH, CDR2 LQKENI. The CDR3 protein is CASSPTAGNNSPLHF. As DNA, the CDR3 is TGTGCCAGCTCACCCACGGCAGGGAATAATTCACCCCTCCACTTT.

The V and J genes are TRBV6-4 and TRBJ2-3; a weak D match, TRBD2 (6 bases). The V end lost 2 bases, the J end lost 2 bases, and 11 bases lay between the germline ends. This CDR3 has 15 amino acids. In germline, CDR1 is MRHNA, CDR2 SNTAGT. CDR3 region: CASSDSAGITDTQYF. CDR3 nucleotides: TGTGCCAGCAGTGACAGTGCGGGGATCACAGATACGCAGTATTTT.

The V call is TRBV6-6, the J call TRBJ1-6; D might be TRBD1 (5 bases). V lost 4 bases to trimming and J lost 7 bases, with 11 bases between them. Germline V gives CDR1 MNHNY, CDR2 SVGAGI (reference sequence). There are 14 residues in the CDR3. DNA for the CDR3: TGTGCCAGCAGTTTTGAGGGGAGGAATTCACCCCTCCACTTT. As protein: CASSFEGRNSPLHF.

V is TRBV18 and J is TRBJ1-6; possible D gene TRBD1, 6 bases. V dropped 2 bases and J dropped 6 bases, with 11 bases sitting between them. The germline V gene encodes CDR1 KGHSH and CDR2 LQKENI. The length of the CDR3 is 15 residues. In DNA form, the CDR3 reads TGTGCCAGCTCACCATTAGGACAGATTAATTCACCCCTCCACTTT. As protein: CASSPLGQINSPLHF.

The chain carries TRBV11-2 and TRBJ1-1; 7 nucleotides align to TRBD1. Looked up from germline, CDR1 is SGHAT and CDR2 is FQNNGV. Germline trimming cut 1 base from V and 0 bases from J; bases unmatched to any gene: 8. This CDR3 region has 17 residues. CDR3 protein: CASSLVPLQGLNTEAFF. The CDR3 DNA sequence: TGTGCCAGCAGCTTAGTTCCCCTACAGGGGTTGAACACTGAAGCTTTCTTT.

The genes are TRBV30 and TRBJ1-1; D is unclear. CDR3 length: 13 amino acids. The ends were cut back, 1 base at V and 0 bases at J, with 6 bases in the middle. The germline V gene encodes CDR1 GTSNPN and CDR2 SVGIG (reference sequence). CDR3 sequence (DNA): TGTGCCTGGAGTGCCGCGTTGAACACTGAAGCTTTCTTT. This codes for CAWSAALNTEAFF.

This clone occurred once. The rearrangement uses TRBV7-9 and TRBJ2-3, with no clear D. Deletions cut 5 bases from V and 2 bases from J, with 17 bases between. In germline, CDR1 is SEHNR, CDR2 FQNEAQ (reference sequence). The CDR3 consists of 16 residues. CDR3 sequence reads: CASSISLQEPTDTQYF. In DNA form, the CDR3 reads TGTGCCAGCAGCATTAGCCTGCAGGAACCCACAGATACGCAGTATTTT.

The rearrangement joins TRBV10-3 to TRBJ2-5; D may be TRBD2 (6 bases). The V end was cut by 6 bases, the J end by 4 bases, with 9 bases between. Per the germline V gene, CDR1 is ENHRY and CDR2 is SYGVKD. The CDR3 covers 12 residues. CDR3 loop: CAISELAETQYF. CDR3 nucleotide sequence: TGTGCCATCAGCGAACTAGCAGAGACCCAGTACTTC.

The V and J genes are TRBV30 and TRBJ1-5; D call uncertain. Per germline, CDR1 GTSNPN and CDR2 SVGIG (reference sequence). V was pared by 3 bases and J by 10 bases, with 19 bases between. The CDR3 contains 14 residues. The CDR3 loop reads CAWSGQARLGPQHF. The CDR3 coding sequence is TGTGCCTGGAGCGGTCAGGCACGCCTAGGACCCCAGCATTTT.

This chain uses TRBV19 with TRBJ2-5; a weak D match, TRBD1 (5 bases). The CDR3 covers 14 residues. The germline V and J ends were trimmed by 7 bases and 2 bases, with 14 bases remaining between them. Germline V gene data show CDR1 as LNHDA and CDR2 as SQIVND (reference sequence). The DNA of the CDR3 is TGTGCCAGTAACCAGAACAGGCTACAAGAGACCCAGTACTTC. It is translated as CASNQNRLQETQYF.